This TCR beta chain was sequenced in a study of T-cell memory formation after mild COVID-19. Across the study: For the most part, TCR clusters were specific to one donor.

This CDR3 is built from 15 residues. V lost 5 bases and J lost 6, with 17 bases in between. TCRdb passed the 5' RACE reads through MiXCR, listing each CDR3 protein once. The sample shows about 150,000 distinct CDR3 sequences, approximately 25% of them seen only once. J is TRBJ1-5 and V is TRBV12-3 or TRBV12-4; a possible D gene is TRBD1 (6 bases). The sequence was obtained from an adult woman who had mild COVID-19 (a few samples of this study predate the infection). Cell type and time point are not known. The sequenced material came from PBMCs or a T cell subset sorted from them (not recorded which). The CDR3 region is CASSLSTGSSQPQHF. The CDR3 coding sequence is TGTGCCAGCAGTCTGAGCACAGGGTCTAGTCAGCCCCAGCATTTT.